The entry below describes one T cell receptor beta chain. Its antigen is not yet known. There are no base qualities to consult, and no much larger clone falls within one base. Additional sequencing covered unstimulated subsets from three donor pairs, namely CD8+ effector memory, CD4+ naive, CD8+ TEMRA, CD4+ memory and CD8+ naive. Sorted unstimulated T cells and proliferating T cells recovered from mixed lymphocyte reactions underwent TCRbeta CDR3 sequencing. Fresh whole blood from around 11 HLA-typed healthy donors was used to isolate PBMCs. The method behind the library was the immunoSEQ multiplex PCR assay. Each sample had some 9.7 x 10^4 TCR templates assayed by the deep sequencing platform. Genomic DNA extracted from sorted T cells was used for TCRbeta CDR3 sequencing. As for the authors' bioinformatics: The R programming language was used for clonal analysis of the TCRbeta CDR3 data. Comparing unstimulated samples against CFSE-low samples taken after the reaction was how alloreactive CD4+ and CD8+ clones were defined. Regulatory or non-regulatory origin of alloreactive CD4+ clones was assigned by matching sequences to the sorted unstimulated Treg and non-Treg repertoires. TCRdb retrieved this table from immuneACCESS and kept in-frame rearrangements only. Not all clones are present; in checked studies, unresolved V genes account for under half, and no reason is known for the remainder. V and J calls plus clone size are reproduced from that table; the DNA served to infer D and trimming. The sample table holds about 40,000 clones, of which roughly nine tenths were seen once. Roughly 0.25% of the sample belongs to the ten largest clones.

The sample comes from a study of siplizumab effects on memory and regulatory T cells (dated by TCRdb to the late 2010s). Study-wide context: The study looked at the effect of siplizumab, an anti-CD2 antibody, on alloreactive T-cell subsets in allogeneic mixed lymphocyte reactions made from human PBMCs. The research as a whole found: Because sequences below about 10^-5 frequency were poorly captured, only a minor fraction of alloreactive clones could be mapped to unstimulated subsets. A naive or memory phenotype could not be assigned to roughly 75-97% of proliferating CD4+ or CD8+ clones. The suppressive function of proliferating Tregs from siplizumab cultures was not functionally confirmed. Among mappable alloreactive CD4+ clones, the Treg-derived fraction averaged around 70% with siplizumab versus roughly 29% in control reactions. The cumulative frequency of alloreactive sequences that could be traced back to unstimulated CD4+ memory T cells was significantly reduced by siplizumab. Unstimulated naive T cells appeared more diverse than memory T cells, and naive cells seemed to contribute substantially to the alloresponse.

At the junction V is shortened by 1 base and J by 4 bases, with 8 bases in between. Taken from the germline V gene, the CDR1 and CDR2 loops are MNHNS and SASEGT. The CDR3 covers 14 residues, taking in both the cysteine and the phenylalanine. The retained sequence is limited to the CDR3, 42 bases, with the frame set at the first base. This sequence originates from a human donor in good health. This sequence uses TRBV6-1 and TRBJ2-1, with the identity of the D gene unclear. Specimen: naive CD4+ T cells sorted from blood. Read against the paper, the sample's cell subset or site label means: unstimulated naive T cells. The sequenced DNA: TGTGCCAGCAGTGAAGACTGGGGATACAATGAGCAGTTCTTC. The translation is CASSEDWGYNEQFF.